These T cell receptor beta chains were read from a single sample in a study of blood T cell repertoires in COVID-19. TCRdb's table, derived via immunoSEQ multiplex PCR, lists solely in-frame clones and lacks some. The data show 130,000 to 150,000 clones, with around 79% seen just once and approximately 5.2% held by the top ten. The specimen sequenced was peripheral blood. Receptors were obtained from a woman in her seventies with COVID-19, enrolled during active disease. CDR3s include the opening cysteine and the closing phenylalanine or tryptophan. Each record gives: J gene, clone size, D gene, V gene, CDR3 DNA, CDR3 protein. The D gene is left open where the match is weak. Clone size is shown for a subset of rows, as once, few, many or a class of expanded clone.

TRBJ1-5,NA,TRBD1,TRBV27,TGTGCCAGCAGCAAGGGACAGGGGCGGCAGCCCCAGCATTTT,CASSKGQGRQPQHF
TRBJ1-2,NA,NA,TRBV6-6,TGTGCCAGCAGTTACTCGCTTCTGCGGGTAAACTATGGCTACACCTTC,CASSYSLLRVNYGYTF
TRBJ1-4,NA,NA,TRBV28,TGTGCCAGCAGTTCCCCAACAGGGACTACAAAACTGTTTTTT,CASSSPTGTTKLFF
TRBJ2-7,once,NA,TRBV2,TGTGCCAGCAGGGAACAGGTTTACGAGCAGTACTTC,CASREQVYEQYF
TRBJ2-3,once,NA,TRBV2,TGTGCCAGCAGTACCCCGGCAGGGTCAGATACGCAGTATTTT,CASSTPAGSDTQYF
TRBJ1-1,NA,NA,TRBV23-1,TGCGCCAGCAGTCTTGAGGTTTGTGTAGGCACTGAAGCTTTCTTT,CASSLEVCVGTEAFF
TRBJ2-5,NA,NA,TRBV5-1,TGCGCCAGCAGCTTGGGGGGCAGGGGACCGGCAGAGACCCAGTACTTC,CASSLGGRGPAETQYF
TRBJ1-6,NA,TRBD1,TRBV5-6,TGTGCCAGCAGCCAGCAGGGGGTCGGGAATTCACCCCTCCACTTT,CASSQQGVGNSPLHF
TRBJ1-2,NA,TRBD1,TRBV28,TGTGCCAGCAGTGACGCACTTGGGACAGGGGTCTATGGCTACACCTTC,CASSDALGTGVYGYTF
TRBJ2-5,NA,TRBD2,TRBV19,TGTGCCAGTACGGATAGCGGGGGGCAAGAGACCCAGTACTTC,CASTDSGGQETQYF
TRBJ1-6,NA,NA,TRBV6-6,TGTGCCAGCACCACGCCAGAGGATAATTCACCCCTCCACTTT,CASTTPEDNSPLHF
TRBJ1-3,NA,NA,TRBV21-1,TGTGCCAGCATCAATGACAGGGGTGGAAACACCATATATTTT,CASINDRGGNTIYF
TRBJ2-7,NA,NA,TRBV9,TGTGCCAGCAGCGTAGGGGTAGGGGTGGCCTACGAGCAGTACTTC,CASSVGVGVAYEQYF
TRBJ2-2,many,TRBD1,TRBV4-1,TGCGCCAGCAGCCTCGACAGGGTTATCGGGGAGCTGTTTTTT,CASSLDRVIGELFF
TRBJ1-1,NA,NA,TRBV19,TGTGCCAGTAGTATAGAGGGGGGGAGGACTGAAGCTTTCTTT,CASSIEGGRTEAFF
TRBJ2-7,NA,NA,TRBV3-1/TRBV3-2,TGTGCCAGCAGCCGGGGCAGGGTTAACTACGAGCAGTACTTC,CASSRGRVNYEQYF
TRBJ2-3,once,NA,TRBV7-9,TGTGCCAGCACCCGGGGGGCCCCCCCAGATACGCAGTATTTT,CASTRGAPPDTQYF
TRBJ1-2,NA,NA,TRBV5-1,TGCGCCAGCAGCTTGGTCGTACAGTCCTATGGCTACACCTTC,CASSLVVQSYGYTF
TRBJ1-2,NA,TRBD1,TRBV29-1,TGCAGCGTGGAACCTAGGACAGGGAAATCCCCCGGCTACACCTTC,CSVEPRTGKSPGYTF
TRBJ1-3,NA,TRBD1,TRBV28,TGTGCCAGCAGAACAGGGGGCTCTGGAAACACCATATATTTT,CASRTGGSGNTIYF
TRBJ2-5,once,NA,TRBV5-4,TGTGCCAGCAGCTCGGACACCCAAACCCAAGAGACCCAGTACTTC,CASSSDTQTQETQYF
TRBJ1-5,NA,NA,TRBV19,TGTGCCAGTAGTATAGATAAGGCAGGTCTCATGAGCAATCAGCCCCAGCATTTT,CASSIDKAGLMSNQPQHF
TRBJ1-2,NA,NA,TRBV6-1,TGTGCCAGCAGACCTCCCCAGGGGAGAGGCTACACCTTC,CASRPPQGRGYTF
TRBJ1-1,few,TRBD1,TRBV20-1,TGCAGTGCTAGTATTGAGGGGGCCAGGGGGCTATCTGAAGCTTTCTTT,CSASIEGARGLSEAFF
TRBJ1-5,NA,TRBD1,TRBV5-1,TGCGCCAGCAAAACCGGGACAGGGGATACTCAGCCCCAGCATTTT,CASKTGTGDTQPQHF
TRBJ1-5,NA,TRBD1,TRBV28,TGTGCCAGCAGGACAGGGAACAATCAGCCCCAGCATTTT,CASRTGNNQPQHF
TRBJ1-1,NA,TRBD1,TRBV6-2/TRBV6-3,TGTGCCAGCAGTTCTAGTCCGACAGGGAAACCGAGGGCTTTCTTT,CASSSSPTGKPRAFF
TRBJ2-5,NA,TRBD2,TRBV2,TGTGCCAGCAGTTCCAGGGCGGGGGGCCAGACCCAGTACTTC,CASSSRAGGQTQYF
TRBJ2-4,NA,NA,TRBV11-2,TGTGCCAGCAGCTCCCGGGACAACACACGGAACATTCAGTACTTC,CASSSRDNTRNIQYF
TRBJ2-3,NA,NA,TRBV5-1,TGCGCCAGCCAGCGGGTTGCGCGCACAGATACGCAGTATTTT,CASQRVARTDTQYF
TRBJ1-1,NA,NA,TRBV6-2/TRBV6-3,TGTGCCAGCAGTTACCATGGGACACCCTATGGTGGTGAAGCTTTCTTT,CASSYHGTPYGGEAFF
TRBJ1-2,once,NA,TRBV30,TGTGCCTGGAGTGTACAGCCAAACTATGGCTACACCTTC,CAWSVQPNYGYTF
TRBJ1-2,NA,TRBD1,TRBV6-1,TGTGCCAGCAGTGAAGATTGGACAGGATTGGATGGCTACACCTTC,CASSEDWTGLDGYTF
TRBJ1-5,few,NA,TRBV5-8,TGTGCCAGCAGCTCCTACAGGGCTAGCAATCAGCCCCAGCATTTT,CASSSYRASNQPQHF
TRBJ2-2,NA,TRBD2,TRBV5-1,TGCGCCAGCAGCCTACTAGCGAAGAACACCGGGGAGCTGTTTTTT,CASSLLAKNTGELFF
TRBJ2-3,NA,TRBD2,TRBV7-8,TGTGCCAGCAGCTTAGGACTAGCGGGGGGGCGGTCAAATACGCAGTATTTT,CASSLGLAGGRSNTQYF